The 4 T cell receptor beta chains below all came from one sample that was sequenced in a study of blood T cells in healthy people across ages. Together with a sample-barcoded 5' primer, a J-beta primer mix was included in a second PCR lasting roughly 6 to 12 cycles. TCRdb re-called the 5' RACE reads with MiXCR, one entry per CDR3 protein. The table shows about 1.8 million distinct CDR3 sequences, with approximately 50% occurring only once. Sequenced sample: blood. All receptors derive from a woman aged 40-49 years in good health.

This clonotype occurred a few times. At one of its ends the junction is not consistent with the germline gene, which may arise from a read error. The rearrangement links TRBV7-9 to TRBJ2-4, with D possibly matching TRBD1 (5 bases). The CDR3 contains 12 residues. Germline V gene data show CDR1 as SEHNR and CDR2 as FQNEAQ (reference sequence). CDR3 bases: TGTGCCATCAGCTTAGGGCAGGGAATTCAGTACTTC. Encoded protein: CAISLGQGIQYF.

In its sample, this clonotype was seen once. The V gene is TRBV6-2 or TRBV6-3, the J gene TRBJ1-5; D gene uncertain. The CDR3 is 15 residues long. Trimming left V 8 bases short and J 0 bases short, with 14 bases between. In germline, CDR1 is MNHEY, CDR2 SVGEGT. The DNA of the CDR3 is TGTGCCAGCTCAAATGGGGAATATAGCAATCAGCCCCAGCATTTT. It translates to CASSNGEYSNQPQHF.

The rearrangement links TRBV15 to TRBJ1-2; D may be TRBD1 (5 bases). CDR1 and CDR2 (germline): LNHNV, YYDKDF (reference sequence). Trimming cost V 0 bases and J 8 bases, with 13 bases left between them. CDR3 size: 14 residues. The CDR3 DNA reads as TGTGCCACCAGCAGAGATCAAGGGGCGGGAGGCTACACCTTC. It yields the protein CATSRDQGAGGYTF.

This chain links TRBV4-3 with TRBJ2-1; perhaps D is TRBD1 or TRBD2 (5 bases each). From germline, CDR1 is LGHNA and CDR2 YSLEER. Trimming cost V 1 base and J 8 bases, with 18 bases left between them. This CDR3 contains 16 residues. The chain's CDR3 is CASSQGGRPQGDEQFF. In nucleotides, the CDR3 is TGCGCCAGCAGCCAAGGGGGGAGACCCCAGGGCGATGAGCAGTTCTTC.